Following are 8 T cell receptor beta chains from one sample sequenced in a study of glioma-infiltrating T cells. Using RNA template, CDR3s of TCR alpha and beta were amplified with iRepertoire arm-PCR. TCRdb re-analysed the multiplex PCR reads in MiXCR, keeping a single row per CDR3 protein. Of about 400,000 distinct CDR3 sequences listed, approximately 42% are singletons. The sequenced material came from glioma tissue, nonneoplastic brain tissue, or PBMCs (not recorded which). These receptors all come from a human donor with low-grade glioma or glioblastoma, undergoing nonglioma brain surgery, or in good health (not recorded which).

The chain carries TRBV7-9 and TRBJ1-1; TRBD1 matches at 8 bases. Germline V CDR1 and CDR2: SEHNR, FQNEAQ (reference sequence). Trimming cost V 5 bases and J 1 base; bases outside gene matches: 6. There are 15 residues in the CDR3. CDR3 DNA: TGTGCCAGCAGCGGCCTGACAGGGGAGAACACTGAAGCTTTCTTT. Its translation: CASSGLTGENTEAFF.

V is TRBV28 and J is TRBJ2-7, with D tentatively TRBD1 (5 bases). Germline lookup yields CDR1 MDHEN and CDR2 SYDVKM. V was shortened by 7 bases and J by 0 bases, with 13 bases between the two germline ends. The CDR3 runs 14 residues. CDR3 protein: CASNLQGSSYEQYF. In DNA, the CDR3 is TGTGCCAGCAACCTGCAGGGATCCTCCTACGAGCAGTACTTC.

Comments on this clonotype: One end of the junction fails to match germline, which may point to a read error. The DNA for the CDR3 is TGCAATGCTAGGGTCCCGGGACTAGCGGGCGAGCAGTACTTC. Encoded protein: CNARVPGLAGEQYF. This chain connects TRBV20-1 to TRBJ2-7; 12 bases map to TRBD2. The length of the CDR3 is 14 residues. Germline assignment: CDR1 DFQATT and CDR2 SNEGSKA (reference sequence).

Points on this clonotype: Mismatch with germline at one junction end may stem from a read error. The chain employs TRBV4-1 and TRBJ2-1; D possibly corresponds to TRBD2 (5 bases). This CDR3 region has 15 residues. Germline CDR1 and CDR2: MGHRA and YSYEKL. The CDR3 nucleotides read TGCGCCAGCAGCCAAGAGTCGCTAGCCTGGGGTGAGCAGTCCTTC. Its translation: CASSQESLAWGEQSF.

The chain joins TRBV27 to TRBJ1-1, with D maybe TRBD1 (5 bases). The CDR3 consists of 17 residues. Per germline, CDR1 MNHEY and CDR2 SMNVEV (reference sequence). V lost 7 bases to trimming and J lost 1 base, with 22 bases between them. CDR3 region: CASTPGGGRSPNTEAFF. Written as DNA, the CDR3 is TGTGCCAGCACCCCCGGGGGGGGGAGGTCCCCGAACACTGAAGCTTTCTTT.

The rearrangement links TRBV29-1 to TRBJ1-2; possibly TRBD1 for D (6 bases). V lost 6 bases to trimming and J lost 4 bases, with 21 bases between them. CDR1 and CDR2 (germline): SQVTM, ANQGSEA. This CDR3 has 15 residues. The CDR3 spells CSVLTCRGVLYGYTF. DNA for the CDR3: TGCAGCGTCCTCACCTGCAGGGGAGTCCTCTATGGCTACACCTTC.

Of note for this clonotype: At one of its ends the junction is not consistent with the germline gene, which may arise from a read error. The J gene is TRBJ1-4, the V gene TRBV20-1; no firm D call. The germline CDR1 and CDR2 sequences are DFQATT and SNEGSKA (reference sequence). The CDR3 is made up of 13 amino acids. In DNA form, the CDR3 reads TGCAGTGCTGGAGATCGGGGAAATGAAAAACTGTTTTTT. This sequence encodes CSAGDRGNEKLFF.

Comments on this clonotype: One end of the junction is discordant with germline, which a read error may explain. V is TRBV6-1 and J is TRBJ2-1; D perhaps matches TRBD2 (5 bases). The CDR3 contains 16 residues. CDR1 is MNHNS and CDR2 is SASEGT in the germline V gene. The CDR3 protein is CAISELEVAAYNEQFF. CDR3 in DNA: TGTGCCATCAGTGAGTTGGAGGTAGCCGCCTACAATGAGCAGTTCTTC.